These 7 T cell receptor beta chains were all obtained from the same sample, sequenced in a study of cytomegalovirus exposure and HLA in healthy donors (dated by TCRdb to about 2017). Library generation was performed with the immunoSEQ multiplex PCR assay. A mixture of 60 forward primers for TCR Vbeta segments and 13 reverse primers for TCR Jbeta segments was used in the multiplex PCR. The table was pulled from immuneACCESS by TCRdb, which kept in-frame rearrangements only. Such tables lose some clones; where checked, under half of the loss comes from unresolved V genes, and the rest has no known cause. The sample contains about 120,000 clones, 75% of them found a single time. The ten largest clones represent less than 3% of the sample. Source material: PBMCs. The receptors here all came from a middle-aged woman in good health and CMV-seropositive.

The CDR3 DNA reads as TGTGCCAGCAGTTACGGTAACAGGGGGAGCACTGAAGCTTTCTTT. Protein sequence: CASSYGNRGSTEAFF. The chain employs TRBV6-5 and TRBJ1-1; TRBD1 agrees at 8 bases. Per the germline V gene, CDR1 is MNHEY and CDR2 is SVGAGI. J gave up 4 bases and V 2 bases, and 6 bases lay outside the gene matches. CDR3 size: 15 residues.

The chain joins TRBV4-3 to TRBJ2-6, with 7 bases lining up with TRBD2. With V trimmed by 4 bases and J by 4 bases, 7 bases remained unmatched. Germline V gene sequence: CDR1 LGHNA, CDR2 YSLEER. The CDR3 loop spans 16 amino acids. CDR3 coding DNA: TGCGCCAGCAGCCCCACGGGGGGTGGCGGGGCCAACGTCCTGACTTTC. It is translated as CASSPTGGGGANVLTF.

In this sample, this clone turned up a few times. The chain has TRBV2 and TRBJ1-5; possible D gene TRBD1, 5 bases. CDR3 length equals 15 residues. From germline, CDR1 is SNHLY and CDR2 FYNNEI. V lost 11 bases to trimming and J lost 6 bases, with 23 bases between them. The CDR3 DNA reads TGTGCCTCCGTGGAGCGTGGGGGGGAGATTCAGCCCCAGCATTTT. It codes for CASVERGGEIQPQHF.

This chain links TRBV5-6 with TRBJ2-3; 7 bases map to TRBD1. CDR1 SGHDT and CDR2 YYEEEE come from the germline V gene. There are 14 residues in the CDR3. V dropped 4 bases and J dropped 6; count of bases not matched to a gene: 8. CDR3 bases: TGTGCCAGCAGCCCCCGACAGGGTGGTGATACGCAGTATTTT. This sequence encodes CASSPRQGGDTQYF.

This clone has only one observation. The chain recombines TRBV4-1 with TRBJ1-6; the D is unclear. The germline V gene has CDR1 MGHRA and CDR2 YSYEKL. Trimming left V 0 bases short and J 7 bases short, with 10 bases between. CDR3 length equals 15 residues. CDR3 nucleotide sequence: TGCGCCAGCAGCCAAGACGACGCGGGCAATTCACCCCTCCACTTT. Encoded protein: CASSQDDAGNSPLHF.

The CDR3 reads CATLGQGANEQFF. Here the CDR3 DNA reads TGTGCCACCCTGGGACAGGGGGCGAATGAGCAGTTCTTC. The chain uses TRBV19 and TRBJ2-1; the match to TRBD1 covers 12 bases. The CDR3 covers 13 residues. Germline CDR1 and CDR2: LNHDA and SQIVND (reference sequence). Trimming removed 10 bases from V and 7 bases from J; junction bases left unmatched: 5.

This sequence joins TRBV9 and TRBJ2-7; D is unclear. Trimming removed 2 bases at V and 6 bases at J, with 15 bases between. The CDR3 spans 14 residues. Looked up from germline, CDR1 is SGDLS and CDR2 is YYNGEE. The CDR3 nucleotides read TGTGCCAGCAGCGTGGCCTTTGGGCTTGGCGAGCAGTACTTC. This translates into CASSVAFGLGEQYF.